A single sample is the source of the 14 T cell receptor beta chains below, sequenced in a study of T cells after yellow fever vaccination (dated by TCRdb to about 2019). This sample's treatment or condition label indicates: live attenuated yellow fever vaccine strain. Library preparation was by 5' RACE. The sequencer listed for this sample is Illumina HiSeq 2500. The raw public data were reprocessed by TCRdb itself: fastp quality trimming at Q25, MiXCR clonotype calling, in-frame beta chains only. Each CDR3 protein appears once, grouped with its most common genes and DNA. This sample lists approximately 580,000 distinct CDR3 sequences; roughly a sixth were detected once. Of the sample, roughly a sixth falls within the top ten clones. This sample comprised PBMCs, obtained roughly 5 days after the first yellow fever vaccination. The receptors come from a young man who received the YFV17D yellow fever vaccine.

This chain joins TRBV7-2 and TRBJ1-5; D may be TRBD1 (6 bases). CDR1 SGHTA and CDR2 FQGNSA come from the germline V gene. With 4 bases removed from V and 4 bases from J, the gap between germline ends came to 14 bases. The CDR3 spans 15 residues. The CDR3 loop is CASSYGPGQNQPQHF. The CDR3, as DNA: TGTGCCAGCAGCTACGGGCCCGGACAGAATCAGCCCCAGCATTTT.

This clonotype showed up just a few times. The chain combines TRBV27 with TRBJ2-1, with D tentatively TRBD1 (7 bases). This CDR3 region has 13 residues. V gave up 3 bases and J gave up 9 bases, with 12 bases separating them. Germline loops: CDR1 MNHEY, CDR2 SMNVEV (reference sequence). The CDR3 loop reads CASSFSGGGEQFF. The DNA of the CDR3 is TGTGCCAGCAGTTTTTCAGGGGGAGGTGAGCAGTTCTTC.

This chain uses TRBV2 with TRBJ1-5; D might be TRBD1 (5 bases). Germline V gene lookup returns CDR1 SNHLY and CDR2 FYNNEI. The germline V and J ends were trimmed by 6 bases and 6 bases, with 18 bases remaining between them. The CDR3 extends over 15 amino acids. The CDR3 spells CASSPRDGYFQPQHF. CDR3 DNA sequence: TGTGCCAGCAGCCCCAGGGACGGCTACTTTCAGCCCCAGCATTTT.

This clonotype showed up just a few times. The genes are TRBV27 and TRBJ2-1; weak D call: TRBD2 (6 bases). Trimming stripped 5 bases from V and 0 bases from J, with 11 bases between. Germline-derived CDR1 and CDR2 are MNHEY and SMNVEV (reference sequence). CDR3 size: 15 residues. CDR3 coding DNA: TGTGCCAGCAGTGGGGGGTCCCCCTCCTACAATGAGCAGTTCTTC. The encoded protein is CASSGGSPSYNEQFF.

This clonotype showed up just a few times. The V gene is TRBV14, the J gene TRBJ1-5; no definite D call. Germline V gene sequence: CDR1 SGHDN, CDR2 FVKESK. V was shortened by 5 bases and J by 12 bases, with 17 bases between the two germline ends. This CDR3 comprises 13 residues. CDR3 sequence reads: CASSWTAQGFQHF. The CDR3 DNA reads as TGTGCCAGCAGCTGGACTGCTCAAGGGTTCCAGCATTTT.

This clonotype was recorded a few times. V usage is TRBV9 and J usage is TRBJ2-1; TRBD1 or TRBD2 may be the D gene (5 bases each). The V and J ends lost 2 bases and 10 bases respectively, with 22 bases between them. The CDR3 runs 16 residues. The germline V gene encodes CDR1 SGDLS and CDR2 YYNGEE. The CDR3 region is CASSVEPGPPPGEQFF. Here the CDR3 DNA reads TGTGCCAGCAGCGTCGAACCGGGACCTCCCCCTGGGGAGCAGTTCTTC.

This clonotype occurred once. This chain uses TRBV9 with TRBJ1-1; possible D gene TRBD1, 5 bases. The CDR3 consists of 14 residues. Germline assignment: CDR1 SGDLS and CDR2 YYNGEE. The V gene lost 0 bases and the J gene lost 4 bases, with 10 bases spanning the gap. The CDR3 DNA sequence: TGTGCCAGCAGCGTAGTAGGGGATTTCACTGAAGCTTTCTTT. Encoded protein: CASSVVGDFTEAFF.

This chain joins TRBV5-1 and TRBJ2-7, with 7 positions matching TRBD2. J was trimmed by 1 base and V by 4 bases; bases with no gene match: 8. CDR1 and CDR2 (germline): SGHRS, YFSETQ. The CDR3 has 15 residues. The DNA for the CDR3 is TGCGCCAGCAGCCTCCTGGGAGGGGCATCCTACGAGCAGTACTTC. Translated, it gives CASSLLGGASYEQYF.

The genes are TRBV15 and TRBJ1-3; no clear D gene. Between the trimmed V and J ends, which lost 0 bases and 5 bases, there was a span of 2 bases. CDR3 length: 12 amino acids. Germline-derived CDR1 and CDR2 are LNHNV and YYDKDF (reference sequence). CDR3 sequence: CATSRDRNTIYF. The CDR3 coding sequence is TGTGCCACCAGCAGAGACCGAAACACCATATATTTT.

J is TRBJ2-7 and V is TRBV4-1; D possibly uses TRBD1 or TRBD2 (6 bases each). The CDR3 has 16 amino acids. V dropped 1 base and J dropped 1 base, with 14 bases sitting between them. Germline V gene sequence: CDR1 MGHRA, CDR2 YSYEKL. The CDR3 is CASSQAPGAQSYEQYV. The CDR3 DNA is TGCGCCAGCAGCCAAGCCCCGGGGGCGCAATCCTACGAGCAGTACGTC.

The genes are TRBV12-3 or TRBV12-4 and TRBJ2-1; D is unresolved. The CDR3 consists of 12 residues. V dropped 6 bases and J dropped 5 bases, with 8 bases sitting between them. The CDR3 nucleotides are TGTGCCAGCAGAACTAACAACAATGAGCAGTTCTTC. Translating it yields CASRTNNNEQFF.

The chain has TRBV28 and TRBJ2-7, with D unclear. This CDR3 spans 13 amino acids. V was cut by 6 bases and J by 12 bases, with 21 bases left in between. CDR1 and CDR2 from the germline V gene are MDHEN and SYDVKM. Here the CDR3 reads CASSNVDGRTAYV. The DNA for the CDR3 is TGTGCCAGCAGCAACGTCGACGGAAGGACGGCGTACGTC.

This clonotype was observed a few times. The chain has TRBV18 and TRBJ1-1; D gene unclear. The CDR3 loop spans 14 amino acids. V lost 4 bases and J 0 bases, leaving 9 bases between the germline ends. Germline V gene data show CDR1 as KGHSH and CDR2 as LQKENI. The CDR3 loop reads CASSHSGVNTEAFF. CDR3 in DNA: TGTGCCAGCTCACACTCAGGAGTGAACACTGAAGCTTTCTTT.

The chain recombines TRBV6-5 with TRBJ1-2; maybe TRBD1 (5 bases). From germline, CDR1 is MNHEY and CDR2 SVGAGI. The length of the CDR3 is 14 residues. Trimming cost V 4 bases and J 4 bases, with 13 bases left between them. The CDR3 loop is CASSWRDGAYGYTF. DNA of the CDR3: TGTGCCAGCAGTTGGAGGGACGGAGCCTATGGCTACACCTTC.